The rows below give T cell receptor beta chains drawn from one sample of a study of T cells in Graves' hyperthyroidism and ophthalmopathy. TCRdb used MiXCR to reprocess the multiplex PCR reads, holding one entry per CDR3 protein. The sample contains around 200,000 distinct CDR3 sequences, around 18% of which appear only once. What was sequenced was blood. The receptors shown here come from a man aged 40-55 years with Graves' hyperthyroidism. Each CDR3 is given with its conserved first and last residue. The order of the fields is D gene, V gene, J gene, clone size, CDR3 DNA, CDR3 protein. A D gene is named only where the DNA matches it firmly. Clone sizes are given selectively: once, few, many, or a class where the clone is expanded.

D gene: TRBD1
V gene: TRBV6-1
J gene: TRBJ2-3
clone size: many
CDR3 DNA: TGTGCCAGCAGGCCCGGAAAGCTCGGTTCGGACAGGCTCACAGATACGCAGTATTTT
CDR3 protein: CASRPGKLGSDRLTDTQYF

D gene: .
V gene: TRBV4-3
J gene: TRBJ1-3
clone size: .
CDR3 DNA: TGCGCCAGCAGCCAAGAAGACCATAGCGGAAACACCATATATTTT
CDR3 protein: CASSQEDHSGNTIYF

D gene: .
V gene: TRBV7-9
J gene: TRBJ2-5
clone size: few
CDR3 DNA: TGTGCCAGCTCATCCGGGACCCGAAGAGAGACCCAGTACTTC
CDR3 protein: CASSSGTRRETQYF

D gene: TRBD1
V gene: TRBV5-1
J gene: TRBJ1-1
clone size: many
CDR3 DNA: TGCGCCAGCAGCTCACTTCCCGGGACAGACAACACTGAAGCTTTCTTT
CDR3 protein: CASSSLPGTDNTEAFF

D gene: TRBD2
V gene: TRBV7-9
J gene: TRBJ2-1
clone size: .
CDR3 DNA: TGTGCCAGCAGCACCTTTAGCGGGTATGAGCAGTTCTTC
CDR3 protein: CASSTFSGYEQFF

D gene: TRBD2
V gene: TRBV20-1
J gene: TRBJ2-3
clone size: .
CDR3 DNA: TGCAGTGCGAGCGGGGGTGGAGATACGCAGTATTTT
CDR3 protein: CSASGGGDTQYF

D gene: .
V gene: TRBV18
J gene: TRBJ2-5
clone size: many
CDR3 DNA: TGTGCCAGCTCACCGCAGGGGAGTGGAGAGACCCAGTACTTC
CDR3 protein: CASSPQGSGETQYF

D gene: .
V gene: TRBV13
J gene: TRBJ1-3
clone size: many
CDR3 DNA: TGTGCCAGCAGCCCCAGGAGGGGGGGGACTGGAAACACCATATATTTT
CDR3 protein: CASSPRRGGTGNTIYF

D gene: .
V gene: TRBV5-1
J gene: TRBJ1-5
clone size: many
CDR3 DNA: TGCGCCAGCAGCTTGGTGGGCGGCAATCAGCCCCAGCATTTT
CDR3 protein: CASSLVGGNQPQHF

D gene: .
V gene: TRBV11-2
J gene: TRBJ1-6
clone size: .
CDR3 DNA: TGTGCCAGCAGCAGGACGGGACAAGCTAATTCACCCCTCCACTTT
CDR3 protein: CASSRTGQANSPLHF

D gene: .
V gene: TRBV6-1
J gene: TRBJ1-2
clone size: many
CDR3 DNA: TGTGCCAGCAACTCGGAGGGGTTATTTGGCTACACCTTC
CDR3 protein: CASNSEGLFGYTF

D gene: .
V gene: TRBV6-1
J gene: TRBJ2-2
clone size: .
CDR3 DNA: TGTGCCAGCAGCTTTACAGGGACCGGGGAGCTGTTTTTT
CDR3 protein: CASSFTGTGELFF

D gene: .
V gene: TRBV14
J gene: TRBJ1-2
clone size: few
CDR3 DNA: TGTGCCAGCAGCCAAGATCGGGGGGTCTCTGGCTACACCTTC
CDR3 protein: CASSQDRGVSGYTF

D gene: .
V gene: TRBV20-1
J gene: TRBJ2-5
clone size: many
CDR3 DNA: TGCAGTGCTAGAGATCTTAGACTCCAAGAGACCCAGTACTTC
CDR3 protein: CSARDLRLQETQYF

D gene: .
V gene: TRBV5-4
J gene: TRBJ2-5
clone size: .
CDR3 DNA: TGTGCCAGCAGCTTGTTAGTTACCCAAGAGACCCAGTACTTC
CDR3 protein: CASSLLVTQETQYF

D gene: .
V gene: TRBV6-1
J gene: TRBJ1-5
clone size: many
CDR3 DNA: TGTGCCAGCAGTGAGGGGGCTGGCAATCAGCCCCAGCATTTT
CDR3 protein: CASSEGAGNQPQHF